This T cell receptor beta chain was identified during a study of blood T cell repertoires in COVID-19. Study background: COVID-19 samples collected from the United States, Italy and Spain covered acute and convalescent phases. The cDNA or gDNA used as material had been derived from T cells, B-cell-depleted T cells, or PBMCs.

Source study methods: Reference gene primer amplification gave nucleated cell count estimates. Libraries were prepared by immunoSEQ multiplex PCR; TCRdb keeps only in-frame clonotypes and omits some of them. V, J and clone size are those of that table, while D and trimming were read from the DNA. The table records 75,000 to 100,000 clones, roughly 87% of them present only once. CDR3 size: 14 residues. Trimming removed 2 bases from V and 0 bases from J, with 7 bases in between. Germline-derived CDR1 and CDR2 are LNHDA and SQIVND (reference sequence). The specimen was peripheral blood. The V call is TRBV19, the J call TRBJ1-2; weak D call: TRBD1 (5 bases). This TCR was sampled from a woman of 80 years or more with acute or convalescent COVID-19. In nucleotides, the CDR3 is TGTGCCAGTAGTATACCGACAGCTAACTATGGCTACACCTTC. Its protein product is CASSIPTANYGYTF. Together with reference TRBV19 and TRBJ1-2, the CDR3 gives the full variable domain: DGGITQSPKYLFRKEGQNVTLSCEQNLNHDAMYWYRQDPGQGLRLIYYSQIVNDFQKGDIAEGYSVSREKKESFPLTVTSAQKNPTAFYLCASSIPTANYGYTFGSGTRLTVV.